A single sample is the source of the 28 T cell receptor beta chains below, sequenced in a study of shared clonotypes between healthy human individuals. Sequencing was performed with immunoSEQ multiplex PCR; in TCRdb, only in-frame clones are kept and a portion is missing. The data hold some 1.5 million clones, with about 96% observed a single time. The sequencing sample was made of naive CD4+ T cells sorted from blood. Specified subset: CD45RA+ positively selected. The origin of the receptors is a man younger than 45 in good health.

The V and J genes are TRBV5-1 and TRBJ2-2, with D perhaps matching TRBD2 (6 bases). The CDR3 contains 15 residues. V gave up 2 bases and J gave up 1 base, with 9 bases separating them. Germline-derived CDR1 and CDR2 are SGHRS and YFSETQ. The CDR3 reads CASSFGGGNTGELFF. CDR3 DNA sequence: TGCGCCAGCAGCTTCGGGGGAGGGAACACCGGGGAGCTGTTTTTT.

This clone appeared a single time. V and J are TRBV7-3 and TRBJ2-3; 10 bases are shared with TRBD2. Losses at the gene ends were 4 bases for V and 4 bases for J; bases not matched to a gene: 5. The CDR3 totals 15 residues. CDR1 and CDR2 (germline): SGHTA, FQGTGA. CDR3 DNA: TGTGCCAGCAGCTACCTAGCGGGGGCGGCAGATACGCAGTATTTT. Translation: CASSYLAGAADTQYF.

The V gene is TRBV6-5, the J gene TRBJ1-3; a possible D gene is TRBD1 (6 bases). The germline V gene encodes CDR1 MNHEY and CDR2 SVGAGI. This CDR3 comprises 15 residues. The V end was cut by 4 bases, the J end by 1 base, with 11 bases between. The CDR3 is CASSSARGSGNTIYF. As DNA, the CDR3 is TGTGCCAGCAGTTCCGCGAGGGGGTCTGGAAACACCATATATTTT.

V gene TRBV6-6 combines with J gene TRBJ2-1; D unresolved. The CDR3 loop spans 13 amino acids. Trimming pared 6 bases from V and 4 bases from J, leaving 10 bases between. Germline lookup yields CDR1 MNHNY and CDR2 SVGAGI (reference sequence). CDR3 DNA sequence: TGTGCCAGCAGAGGCTACAAATACAATGAGCAGTTCTTC. This translates into CASRGYKYNEQFF.

CDR3 region: CSAVGLGADTQYF. CDR3 in DNA: TGCAGCGCCGTTGGACTGGGGGCAGATACGCAGTATTTT. This sequence joins TRBV29-1 and TRBJ2-3, with D possibly called TRBD1 or TRBD2 (5 bases each). CDR1 and CDR2 from the germline V gene are SQVTM and ANQGSEA. This CDR3 comprises 13 residues. With 7 bases removed from V and 4 bases from J, the gap between germline ends came to 15 bases.

The chain employs TRBV5-1 and TRBJ2-5, with TRBD1 matching over 8 bases. The CDR3 length is 15 residues. The J segment lost 1 base and the V segment lost 5 bases, leaving 7 bases of the junction unmatched. Germline CDR1 SGHRS, CDR2 YFSETQ. CDR3 sequence reads: CASSSGGQVQETQYF. The DNA for the CDR3 is TGCGCCAGCAGTTCAGGGGGACAGGTCCAAGAGACCCAGTACTTC. Variable domain in full (rest from reference TRBV5-1 and TRBJ2-5): KAGVTQTPRYLIKTRGQQVTLSCSPISGHRSVSWYQQTPGQGLQFLFEYFSETQRNKGNFPGRFSGRQFSNSRSEMNVSTLELGDSALYLCASSSGGQVQETQYFGPGTRLLVL.

This chain uses TRBV9 with TRBJ2-1; D is perhaps TRBD1 or TRBD2 (7 bases each). V was clipped by 2 bases and J by 4 bases, with 13 bases between them. Germline V lookup: CDR1 SGDLS, CDR2 YYNGEE. The CDR3 has 15 amino acids. The CDR3 nucleotides are TGTGCCAGCAGCGTGAGCAGGGGGGGATACAATGAGCAGTTCTTC. It translates to CASSVSRGGYNEQFF.

The chain couples TRBV4-1 to TRBJ1-1, with TRBD1 matching over 8 bases. The CDR3 extends over 17 amino acids. The V gene's germline CDR1 is MGHRA and CDR2 YSYEKL. The ends lost 2 bases at V and 3 bases at J; junction bases unmatched: 11. As DNA, the CDR3 is TGCGCCAGCAGCCAAACCCAGGGGGCAACTCAAGACACTGAAGCTTTCTTT. This gives the protein CASSQTQGATQDTEAFF.

V usage is TRBV28 and J usage is TRBJ2-4; 11 nucleotides agree with TRBD2. This CDR3 is built from 20 residues. The V segment lost 2 bases and the J segment 0 bases; nucleotides outside the gene matches: 12. Germline assignment: CDR1 MDHEN and CDR2 SYDVKM. The CDR3 DNA reads TGTGCCAGCAGTTTAAGGCCTCTAGCGGGAGGAACCTTAGCCAAAAACATTCAGTACTTC. Translated, it gives CASSLRPLAGGTLAKNIQYF.

This chain links TRBV9 with TRBJ1-1, with 7 bases matching TRBD1. This CDR3 has 15 amino acids. The germline V gene has CDR1 SGDLS and CDR2 YYNGEE. J gave up 5 bases and V 0 bases, and 7 bases lay outside the gene matches. The CDR3 DNA is TGTGCCAGCAGCGTAGGCGAGGGGGCGGGAACTGAAGCTTTCTTT. Translating it yields CASSVGEGAGTEAFF. Full variable domain (rest looked up from reference TRBV9 and TRBJ1-1): DSGVTQTPKHLITATGQRVTLRCSPRSGDLSVYWYQQSLDQGLQFLIQYYNGEERAKGNILERFSAQQFPDLHSELNLSSLELGDSALYFCASSVGEGAGTEAFFGQGTRLTVV.

V and J are TRBV4-1 and TRBJ2-5; TRBD1 matches at 8 bases. J was trimmed by 7 bases and V by 3 bases; bases with no gene match: 13. Germline CDR1 MGHRA, CDR2 YSYEKL. This CDR3 has 16 amino acids. CDR3 nucleotide sequence: TGCGCCAGCAGCCAGGGAGCCAGGGGGCGGCTGGGGACCCAGTACTTC. This translates into CASSQGARGRLGTQYF.

The chain has TRBV25-1 and TRBJ1-2; D gene uncertain. The CDR3 runs to 13 residues. The V gene's germline CDR1 is MGHDK and CDR2 SYGVNS. V was pared by 4 bases and J by 0 bases, with 6 bases between. The CDR3, as DNA: TGTGCCAGCAGTGTGGCAGCTAACTATGGCTACACCTTC. It translates to CASSVAANYGYTF.

The V and J genes are TRBV4-2 and TRBJ2-7, with 9 bases aligning to TRBD2. CDR3 length: 15 amino acids. CDR1 is LGHNA, CDR2 YNFKEQ, per germline. V lost 0 bases, J lost 2 bases, and 2 bases stayed unmatched. As DNA, the CDR3 is TGTGCCAGCAGCCAAGATAGCGGGAGTCCCTACGAGCAGTACTTC. Residues: CASSQDSGSPYEQYF.

The rearrangement uses TRBV28 and TRBJ2-7; tentatively, D is TRBD1 (9 bases). The CDR3 has 14 amino acids. Germline V gene lookup returns CDR1 MDHEN and CDR2 SYDVKM. The ends were cut back, 7 bases at V and 6 bases at J, with 19 bases in the middle. CDR3 coding DNA: TGTGCCAGCACGGGAGGGACAGGGCCGGCCGAGCAGTACTTC. As protein: CASTGGTGPAEQYF.

The V gene is TRBV18, the J gene TRBJ2-5, with TRBD1 identical over 9 bases. Germline values: CDR1 KGHSH, CDR2 LQKENI. Losses at the gene ends were 3 bases for V and 5 bases for J; bases not matched to a gene: 13. The CDR3 has 17 amino acids. The CDR3 sequence: CASSPLATGGLSETQYF. DNA for the CDR3: TGTGCCAGCTCACCTCTGGCGACAGGGGGACTCTCGGAGACCCAGTACTTC.

This clone was detected only once. This sample includes further DNA sequences coding for the same CDR3. The chain is built from TRBV10-1 and TRBJ2-7, with 10 bases that match TRBD1. The CDR3 runs 14 residues. Trimming took 0 bases from V and 4 from J; bases not matched to a gene: 0. The V gene's germline CDR1 is WNHNN and CDR2 SYGVQD (reference sequence). CDR3 nucleotide sequence: TGCGCCAGCAGTGAGTCGGGACAGGGGTACGAGCAGTACTTC. The encoded protein is CASSESGQGYEQYF.

The genes are TRBV4-1 and TRBJ1-4; tentatively, D is TRBD1 (6 bases). Deletions cut 0 bases from V and 5 bases from J, with 16 bases between. The CDR3 contains 17 residues. Per germline, CDR1 MGHRA and CDR2 YSYEKL. CDR3 DNA sequence: TGCGCCAGCAGCCAAGAAGGGGGGGGACCAAAAAATGAAAAACTGTTTTTT. Translating it yields CASSQEGGGPKNEKLFF.

The rearrangement links TRBV6-5 to TRBJ2-7; 12 nucleotides agree with TRBD2. CDR3 length equals 15 residues. Trimming took 5 bases from V and 7 from J; bases not matched to a gene: 9. The germline gives CDR1 MNHEY, CDR2 SVGAGI. This CDR3 is CASSLGLAGSSEQYF. CDR3 nucleotides: TGTGCCAGCAGTCTGGGACTAGCGGGCTCCTCAGAGCAGTACTTC.

The chain uses TRBV5-1 and TRBJ1-3, with 9 bases matching TRBD1. The V segment lost 3 bases and the J segment 0 bases; nucleotides outside the gene matches: 7. This CDR3 contains 17 residues. The V gene's germline CDR1 is SGHRS and CDR2 YFSETQ. The CDR3 DNA reads as TGCGCCAGCAGCTACTGGACAGGGGCTAGCTCTGGAAACACCATATATTTT. Its protein product is CASSYWTGASSGNTIYF.

CDR3 in amino acids: CASSLDGTGVWETQYF. DNA of the CDR3: TGCGCCAGCAGCTTGGACGGCACAGGGGTTTGGGAGACCCAGTACTTC. J is TRBJ2-5 and V is TRBV5-1; 7 bases align to TRBD1. J was trimmed by 5 bases and V by 0 bases; bases with no gene match: 10. CDR3 length equals 16 residues. Germline assignment: CDR1 SGHRS and CDR2 YFSETQ.

This sequence joins TRBV14 and TRBJ2-7; 7 nucleotides agree with TRBD2. The CDR3 runs to 15 residues. V dropped 2 bases and J dropped 5; count of bases not matched to a gene: 9. Germline-derived CDR1 and CDR2 are SGHDN and FVKESK. The CDR3 DNA sequence: TGTGCCAGCAGCCAACATTTTGGGAGGGGCCACGAGCAGTACTTC. Translation gives CASSQHFGRGHEQYF.

This chain joins TRBV4-1 and TRBJ1-3; a weak D match, TRBD1 (5 bases). Germline CDR1 MGHRA, CDR2 YSYEKL. The CDR3 consists of 14 residues. Trimming shortened V by 3 bases and J by 3 bases, and 9 bases separated the two germline ends. The CDR3 DNA is TGCGCCAGCAGCCATGGGAGGGGTGGAAACACCATATATTTT. Its protein is CASSHGRGGNTIYF.

This clone has more than one count but fewer than ten. The chain employs TRBV5-1 and TRBJ1-3, with 8 bases that match TRBD1. V lost 1 base and J lost 2; bases outside the gene matches: 14. This CDR3 is built from 19 residues. Germline-derived CDR1 and CDR2 are SGHRS and YFSETQ. The CDR3 DNA reads TGCGCCAGCAGCTTGAGGGGGGACAGGACTGGATCTACTGGAAACACCATATATTTT. The encoded protein is CASSLRGDRTGSTGNTIYF.

The chain links TRBV5-4 to TRBJ2-1; D remains ambiguous. CDR3 length: 14 residues. Germline values: CDR1 SGHNT, CDR2 YYREEE (reference sequence). The V gene lost 0 bases and the J gene lost 7 bases, with 11 bases spanning the gap. The CDR3, as DNA: TGTGCCAGCAGCTTGGCCGGCCGTGTAAATGAGCAGTTCTTC. Translating it yields CASSLAGRVNEQFF.

The chain recombines TRBV6-1 with TRBJ2-2; 9 bases are shared with TRBD1. J lost 1 base, V lost 10 bases, and 7 bases had no gene match. The CDR3 spans 15 residues. Germline loops: CDR1 MNHNS, CDR2 SASEGT. The CDR3 DNA reads as TGTGCCATCGGTGGGGGACAGGGGAACACCGGGGAGCTGTTTTTT. This translates into CAIGGGQGNTGELFF.

The rearrangement uses TRBV9 and TRBJ2-4, with 7 nucleotides matching TRBD1. The germline V gene has CDR1 SGDLS and CDR2 YYNGEE. After removal of 0 bases from V and 2 bases from J, the junction contained 17 bases not matched to a gene. The CDR3 consists of 20 residues. CDR3 sequence reads: CASSVAPGLGQGDPKNIQYF. CDR3 DNA: TGTGCCAGCAGCGTAGCGCCAGGTTTGGGGCAGGGGGACCCCAAAAACATTCAGTACTTC. Looking up the rest from reference TRBV9 and TRBJ2-4 gives the full variable domain: DSGVTQTPKHLITATGQRVTLRCSPRSGDLSVYWYQQSLDQGLQFLIQYYNGEERAKGNILERFSAQQFPDLHSELNLSSLELGDSALYFCASSVAPGLGQGDPKNIQYFGAGTRLSVL.

V usage is TRBV9 and J usage is TRBJ2-5; weak D call: TRBD1 (6 bases). The CDR3 length is 15 residues. V was trimmed by 0 bases and J by 5 bases, leaving 14 bases between them. CDR1 is SGDLS, CDR2 YYNGEE, per germline. CDR3 protein: CASSVGGGVGETQYF. The CDR3 DNA follows: TGTGCCAGCAGCGTAGGAGGGGGAGTGGGGGAGACCCAGTACTTC.

This clone appeared once. The V call is TRBV6-6, the J call TRBJ2-2; 7 bases are shared with TRBD2. Germline V gene sequence: CDR1 MNHNY, CDR2 SVGAGI (reference sequence). Trimming at V came to 7 bases and at J to 0 bases, leaving 8 bases not matched to a gene. This CDR3 has 16 residues. CDR3: CASKFIAGSNTGELFF. Here the CDR3 DNA reads TGTGCCAGCAAATTTATAGCGGGCTCGAACACCGGGGAGCTGTTTTTT.